Listed below are T cell receptor beta chains from one sample, sequenced in a study of T cell repertoires in cytomegalovirus infection. Their antigens remain unidentified. From the reads, TCRdb called clonotypes with MiXCR, one entry per CDR3 protein. This table has approximately 390,000 distinct CDR3 sequences, roughly 34% appearing once. The material was cultured PBMCs, obtained from culture after CMV antigen stimulation. The receptor source for this set is a human donor in good health (CMV status not recorded). Some clones in this sample may be carry-over from other donors' samples. Both conserved end residues are part of each CDR3. D genes are given only for firm matches. Size is stated for part of the rows, as once, few or many counts, or as a class when the clone is expanded.

len,v_gene,j_gene,d_gene,abundance,CDR3nt,CDR3aa
16,TRBV9,TRBJ2-5,NA,NA,TGTGCCAGCAGCGTAGAAGGAGGTCAGGGACAAGAGACCCAGTACTTC,CASSVEGGQGQETQYF
16,TRBV5-6,TRBJ1-1,NA,NA,TGTGCCAGCAGCCCTCAGGGGTACGAGCTGAACACTGAAGCTTTCTTT,CASSPQGYELNTEAFF
18,TRBV28,TRBJ2-7,TRBD2,many,TGTGCCAGCAGTTTGCCCCGCGGTAGCGGGAGGATCTCCTACGAGCAGTACTTC,CASSLPRGSGRISYEQYF
11,TRBV10-3,TRBJ2-1,NA,few,TGTGCCATCAGTGGGTACAATGAGCAGTTCTTC,CAISGYNEQFF
13,TRBV20-1,TRBJ2-1,TRBD2,NA,TGCAGTGCTCTCCGCCCGGGAGGCAATGAGCAGTTCTTC,CSALRPGGNEQFF
18,TRBV4-3,TRBJ1-4,NA,NA,TGCGCCAGCAGCCAAGATGTAGGTCGAGGGGTAACTAATGAAAAACTGTTTTTT,CASSQDVGRGVTNEKLFF
13,TRBV6-2/TRBV6-3,TRBJ2-7,TRBD2,NA,TGTGCCAGCAGTTACTTGGGAGGGTACGAGCAGTACTTC,CASSYLGGYEQYF
15,TRBV7-9,TRBJ1-4,NA,few,TGTGCCAGCAGCGGAAAAACGGCAGTTAATGAAAAACTGTTTTTT,CASSGKTAVNEKLFF
16,TRBV4-3,TRBJ2-1,TRBD2,once,TGCGCCAGCAGCCAGGTCCTAGCGGGAGGTGACAATGAGCAGTTCTTC,CASSQVLAGGDNEQFF
14,TRBV18,TRBJ2-3,NA,NA,TGTGCCAGCTCACCACCCTCGAGCACAGATACGCAGTATTTT,CASSPPSSTDTQYF
11,TRBV7-2,TRBJ2-1,NA,many,TGTGCCAGCAGCTTACGCTATGAGCAGTTCTTC,CASSLRYEQFF
13,TRBV24-1,TRBJ1-2,NA,few,TGTGCGAACAAAGGGGGGGGATGGGATGGCTACACCTTC,CANKGGGWDGYTF
14,TRBV19,TRBJ2-2,TRBD2,NA,TGTGCCAGTAGTATACTAGCGGGCGCCGGGGAGCTGTTTTTT,CASSILAGAGELFF
16,TRBV5-1,TRBJ2-1,TRBD2,NA,TGCGCCAGCAGCTTTGGGCCAGCGGGAGGTGGAGATGAGCAGTTCTTC,CASSFGPAGGGDEQFF
14,TRBV27,TRBJ1-5,TRBD1,once,TGTGCCAGCAGCTTACAGGGGTCGGAGCAGCCCCAGCATTTT,CASSLQGSEQPQHF
14,TRBV6-8,TRBJ2-1,TRBD1,NA,TGTGCCAGCAGGGGACAGGGGGACTACAATGAGCAGTTCTTC,CASRGQGDYNEQFF
19,TRBV12-3/TRBV12-4,TRBJ1-2,TRBD1,NA,TGTGCCAGCAGTTCCAGGCCTGGGACAGGGGGCGCCCCGCCTTGGGGCTACACCTTC,CASSSRPGTGGAPPWGYTF
15,TRBV11-2,TRBJ2-3,TRBD2,NA,TGTGCCAGCAGCGAAGCGGGAGGGCCCCAAGATACGCAGTATTTT,CASSEAGGPQDTQYF
14,TRBV6-2/TRBV6-3,TRBJ2-6,TRBD2,NA,TGTGCCAGCAGTGGGAGGGCTGGGGCCAACGTCCTGACTTTC,CASSGRAGANVLTF
14,TRBV4-1,TRBJ2-1,NA,NA,TGCGCCAGCAGCCCTCTCCGGGCGCTACATGAGCAGTTCTTC,CASSPLRALHEQFF
16,TRBV7-2,TRBJ2-2,TRBD2,many,TGTGCCAGCAGCTCAGGGACTAGCGGATACACCGGGGAGCTGTTTTTT,CASSSGTSGYTGELFF
15,TRBV7-2,TRBJ2-1,NA,many,TGTGCCAGCAGCTTAGCTAGGGGACGGTACAATGAGCAGTTCTTC,CASSLARGRYNEQFF
14,TRBV12-3/TRBV12-4,TRBJ1-3,NA,NA,TGTGCCAGCAGTTTTTGGGTCTCGGGAAACACCATATATTTT,CASSFWVSGNTIYF
14,TRBV19,TRBJ2-1,NA,once,TGTGCCAGTAGTATTAGGGACTCAGCCAATGAGCAGTTCTTC,CASSIRDSANEQFF
17,TRBV7-3,TRBJ1-1,TRBD1,NA,TGTGCCAGCAGCCAAGAGACTGGGGACAGGGAGGACACTGAAGCTTTCTTT,CASSQETGDREDTEAFF
14,TRBV30,TRBJ1-5,NA,NA,TGTGCCTGGAGTGTACCCGGGCGCAATCAGCCCCAGCATTTT,CAWSVPGRNQPQHF